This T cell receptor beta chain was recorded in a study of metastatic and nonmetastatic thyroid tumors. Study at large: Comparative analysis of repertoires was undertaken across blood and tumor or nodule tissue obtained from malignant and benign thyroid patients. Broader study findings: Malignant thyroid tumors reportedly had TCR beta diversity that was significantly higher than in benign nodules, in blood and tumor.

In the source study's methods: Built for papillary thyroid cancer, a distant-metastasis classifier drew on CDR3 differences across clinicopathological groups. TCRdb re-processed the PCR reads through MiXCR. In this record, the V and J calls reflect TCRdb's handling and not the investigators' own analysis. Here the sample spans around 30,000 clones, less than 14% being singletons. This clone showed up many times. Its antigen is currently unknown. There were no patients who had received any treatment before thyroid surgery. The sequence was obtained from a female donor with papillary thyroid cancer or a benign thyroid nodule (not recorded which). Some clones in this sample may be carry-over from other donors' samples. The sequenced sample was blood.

The CDR3 nucleotides read TGCGCCAGCAGCGTACCCCTAGCGGGAGGGCAAGAGACCCAGTACTTC. The encoded protein is CASSVPLAGGQETQYF. The V gene is TRBV5-1, the J gene TRBJ2-5; TRBD2 aligns across 12 bases. The trim removed 4 bases at V and 2 bases at J, leaving 6 bases unmatched. Germline CDR1 is SGHRS and CDR2 is YFSETQ. The CDR3 sequence is 16 residues long.